The 2 T cell receptor beta chains listed next were all sequenced from one sample in a study of metastatic and nonmetastatic thyroid tumors. TCRdb re-called the PCR reads via MiXCR. The table includes 15,000 to 20,000 clones, approximately 26% detected once. Thyroid surgery was performed in patients who had received no treatment beforehand. Source material: blood. These TCRs come from a female donor with papillary thyroid cancer or a benign thyroid nodule (not recorded which). Some clones in this sample may be carry-over from other donors' samples.

This clone was seen a few times. The chain links TRBV12-3 or TRBV12-4 to TRBJ2-7; no clear D gene. Between the trimmed V and J ends, which lost 5 bases and 0 bases, there was a span of 8 bases. The CDR3 totals 13 residues. In nucleotides, the CDR3 is TGTGCCAGCAGTCTTGACATCTCCTACGAGCAGTACTTC. Translation: CASSLDISYEQYF.

This clone showed up many times. V is TRBV4-3 and J is TRBJ1-1; TRBD1 agrees at 7 bases. CDR3 length: 17 amino acids. V was clipped by 1 base and J by 1 base; unmatched bases: 9. CDR1 is LGHNA, CDR2 YSLEER, per germline. DNA for the CDR3: TGCGCCAGCAGCCAAGTAACCCAGGGGGTGGGGAACACTGAAGCTTTCTTT. Protein product: CASSQVTQGVGNTEAFF.